The 3 T cell receptor beta chains in this list originate from one sample, sequenced in a study of blood T cell repertoires in COVID-19. Only in-frame clones appear in the TCRdb table, and some are missing; sequencing was by immunoSEQ multiplex PCR. The sample shows about 180,000 clones, about three quarters of them seen only once. Sequences were obtained from peripheral blood. Receptor source: a woman older than 75 with COVID-19, enrolled during active disease.

The chain uses TRBV9 and TRBJ1-5, with TRBD1 matching over 8 bases. Germline-derived CDR1 and CDR2 are SGDLS and YYNGEE. The trim removed 4 bases at V and 4 bases at J, leaving 7 bases unmatched. The CDR3 consists of 15 residues. CDR3 sequence: CASSISGQENQPQHF. The DNA of the CDR3 is TGTGCCAGCAGCATATCGGGACAGGAGAATCAGCCCCAGCATTTT.

This clone was seen only once. The V gene is TRBV24-1, the J gene TRBJ2-3, with D possibly matching TRBD1 (8 bases). Per germline, CDR1 KGHDR and CDR2 SFDVKD. Between the trimmed V and J ends, which lost 4 bases and 3 bases, there was a span of 16 bases. The CDR3 sequence is 16 residues long. CDR3 sequence: CATSDVNRGGTDTQYF. For the CDR3, the DNA is TGTGCCACCAGTGACGTAAACAGGGGGGGGACAGATACGCAGTATTTT.

The chain is built from TRBV28 and TRBJ1-1; TRBD1 might be the D (6 bases). The CDR3 spans 17 residues. With 5 bases removed from V and 1 base from J, the gap between germline ends came to 20 bases. Germline CDR1 and CDR2: MDHEN and SYDVKM. Written as DNA, the CDR3 is TGTGCCAGCAGTAAGACCCAGGGGCGCGGCCCGAACACTGAAGCTTTCTTT. This encodes CASSKTQGRGPNTEAFF.